One sample yielded the 5 T cell receptor beta chains listed below, sequenced in a study of blood T cell repertoires in COVID-19. Only in-frame clones appear in the TCRdb table, and some are missing; sequencing was by immunoSEQ multiplex PCR. Of around 78,000 clones in the sample, about 89% are singletons; the top ten hold less than 1.5%. The source material was PBMCs or T cells enriched from blood (not recorded which). The receptors come from a woman aged 45-60 years with acute COVID-19.

The chain couples TRBV7-3 to TRBJ2-3; 8 nucleotides agree with TRBD2. The CDR3 has 15 amino acids. Germline CDR1 reads SGHTA; CDR2 reads FQGTGA. J gave up 6 bases and V 4 bases, and 9 bases lay outside the gene matches. The CDR3: CASSWSGSDVDTQYF. The CDR3 DNA reads TGTGCCAGCAGCTGGAGCGGGAGTGATGTGGATACGCAGTATTTT.

V and J are TRBV5-1 and TRBJ2-5, with 9 bases aligning to TRBD1. CDR3 size: 15 residues. V lost 0 bases to trimming and J lost 5 bases; unmatched junction nucleotides: 5. Germline V CDR1 and CDR2: SGHRS, YFSETQ. The CDR3 region is CASSLEDRGSETQYF. The DNA of the CDR3 is TGCGCCAGCAGCTTGGAGGACAGGGGTTCTGAGACCCAGTACTTC.

The sample holds one count of this clone. The chain uses TRBV2 and TRBJ1-2, with 7 positions matching TRBD1. Germline CDR1 SNHLY, CDR2 FYNNEI. The V and J ends lost 6 bases and 6 bases, in that order; junction bases with no gene match: 7. There are 13 residues in the CDR3. The CDR3 sequence is CASRVAGTDGYTF. CDR3 DNA sequence: TGTGCCAGCAGAGTGGCCGGGACAGATGGCTACACCTTC.

The chain couples TRBV29-1 to TRBJ1-1; 10 nucleotides line up with TRBD1. This CDR3 is built from 13 residues. V shed 1 base and J 4 bases; nucleotides not matched to a gene: 0. Germline CDR1 SQVTM, CDR2 ANQGSEA. CDR3 sequence reads: CSVEGDRGTEAFF. In DNA, the CDR3 is TGCAGCGTTGAAGGGGACAGGGGCACTGAAGCTTTCTTT.

The chain is built from TRBV24-1 and TRBJ2-3; the D gene is possibly TRBD2 (6 bases). Trimming pared 1 base from V and 3 bases from J, leaving 13 bases between. The germline gives CDR1 KGHDR, CDR2 SFDVKD. CDR3 size: 16 residues. CDR3 loop: CATSDLGGARTDTQYF. The CDR3 DNA reads as TGTGCCACCAGTGATTTAGGCGGGGCGCGGACAGATACGCAGTATTTT.